The present entry profiles one TCR beta chain with its context. Its antigen is as yet unknown. This record comes from a study of cytomegalovirus exposure and HLA in healthy donors. Study observations and caveats: In a later analysis, TCR beta V- and J-gene trimming showed a link to a missense DCLRE1C variant.

Samples came from healthy bone marrow donors. Donors were ostensibly healthy at sampling, although undocumented immune exposures were probable. This CDR3 region has 13 residues. Germline CDR1 MNHEY, CDR2 SMNVEV (reference sequence). The V segment lost 5 bases and the J segment 3 bases; nucleotides outside the gene matches: 2. 13 Jbeta primers and 60 Vbeta primers were used for the PCR. Authors' analysis steps: Later work found 65 million to 85 million unique TCR beta chains, with approximately 12 million shared. TCRdb's table, derived via immunoSEQ multiplex PCR, lists solely in-frame clones and lacks some. That table furnishes V, J and clone size, whereas the DNA furnished D and trimming. The sample consists of 130,000 or so clones, roughly 80% of them appearing once.

This sequence joins TRBV27 and TRBJ2-7; 9 bases agree with TRBD1. This TCR came from a young man in good health and CMV-seronegative. The sample consisted of PBMCs. CDR3 in DNA: TGTGCCAGCAGTCTGGACAGGGGCTACGAGCAGTACTTC. This sequence encodes CASSLDRGYEQYF.